This is a list of T cell receptor beta chains from one sample in a study of beta chain features in type 1 diabetes. Produced via immunoSEQ multiplex PCR; TCRdb's table is partial and in-frame only. This repertoire shows about 900,000 clones, roughly a sixth found once; its top ten account for 0.023%. Sample: naive CD4+ T cells from blood. The receptors originated from a woman under 30 in good health. The CDR3 runs from the conserved cysteine through the conserved F or W. A D gene is named only where the DNA matches it firmly. Clone size is not always given. Where it is, it says once, few, many or a class for expanded clones.

clone_size j_call v_call d_call cdr3_nt cdr3_aa
NA TRBJ1-1 TRBV2 NA TGTGCCAGCAGTGCAAGGACGGGGGGGCGCGGGACTGAAGCTTTCTTT CASSARTGGRGTEAFF
NA TRBJ1-2 TRBV28 NA TGTGCCAGCAGTTTCTGGAAGGATGGCTACACCTTC CASSFWKDGYTF
few TRBJ2-3 TRBV7-9 NA TGTGCCAGCAGCACCGGACTGTCCACAGATACGCAGTATTTT CASSTGLSTDTQYF
few TRBJ2-7 TRBV6-1 NA TGTGCCAGCAGTGTTTTCGGGTCCATTCCCCACGAGCAGTACTTC CASSVFGSIPHEQYF
NA TRBJ2-7 TRBV7-2 TRBD1 TGTGCCAGCAGCCGGGGACAGACCTCCTACGAGCAGTACTTC CASSRGQTSYEQYF
few TRBJ1-1 TRBV2 NA TGTGCCAGCAGGAGACTGACCACTGAAGCTTTCTTT CASRRLTTEAFF
NA TRBJ1-5 TRBV19 NA TGTGCCAGTAGCCCCCTCAGGGTAATAAGCAATCAGCCCCAGCATTTT CASSPLRVISNQPQHF
NA TRBJ2-1 TRBV19 TRBD2 TGTGCCAGTAGTCCAGCCGGACTAGCGGGAGGCAATGAGCAGTTCTTC CASSPAGLAGGNEQFF
few TRBJ2-5 TRBV18 TRBD2 TGTGCCAGCTCAAATGGACTAGCGGGAGGGGAGACCCAGTACTTC CASSNGLAGGETQYF
few TRBJ2-5 TRBV7-9 TRBD2 TGTGCCAGCAGCTGGGGGGGACAAGAGACCCAGTACTTC CASSWGGQETQYF
NA TRBJ2-7 TRBV28 NA TGTGCCAGCAACAGAAGGGGACAAGGAAACTACGAGCAGTACTTC CASNRRGQGNYEQYF
few TRBJ2-1 TRBV28 TRBD2 TGTGCCAGCAGTCTTGCTAGCGGGAGTTGGAATGAGCAGTTCTTC CASSLASGSWNEQFF
few TRBJ1-2 TRBV19 NA TGTGCCAGTAGTAGACAGCACGGGGGTCCGGGCTATGGCTACACCTTC CASSRQHGGPGYGYTF
NA TRBJ2-3 TRBV6-5 NA TGTGCCAGCAGCTGGGCAGGAGGCACAGATACGCAGTATTTT CASSWAGGTDTQYF
NA TRBJ2-6 TRBV7-9 NA TGTGCCAGCACCATAGACCTCACTGGGGCCAACGTCCTGACTTTC CASTIDLTGANVLTF
few TRBJ2-1 TRBV6-5 NA TGTGCCAGCGAATTAACTGGCTCCTACAATGAGCAGTTCTTC CASELTGSYNEQFF
NA TRBJ2-3 TRBV29-1 TRBD2 TGCAGCGGTGGACTAGCGGGGGATAGCACAGATACGCAGTATTTT CSGGLAGDSTDTQYF
NA TRBJ2-5 TRBV2 TRBD2 TGTGCCAGCGGGGCTGGGACTAGCGGAGCTACAGAGACCCAGTACTTC CASGAGTSGATETQYF
NA TRBJ2-3 TRBV6-5 TRBD2 TGTGCCAGCAGTAAGACTAGCCTAGATACGCAGTATTTT CASSKTSLDTQYF
many TRBJ2-3 TRBV5-4 NA TGTGCCAGCAACGGGGTTAGCACAGATACGCAGTATTTT CASNGVSTDTQYF
few TRBJ2-1 TRBV5-1 NA TGCGCCAGCAGTACAGGCCATGAGCAGTTCTTC CASSTGHEQFF
few TRBJ2-1 TRBV19 TRBD2 TGTGCCAGTAGTTTCGAGGGACTAGCGGGAATCTACAATGAGCAGTTCTTC CASSFEGLAGIYNEQFF
NA TRBJ2-3 TRBV14 NA TGTGCCAGCAGCCAAAGGCAGGGGTTTGGCGATACGCAGTATTTT CASSQRQGFGDTQYF
NA TRBJ2-3 TRBV5-1 NA TGCGCCAGCAGCTTGGGCAGTAGCACAGATACGCAGTATTTT CASSLGSSTDTQYF
NA TRBJ2-3 TRBV4-1 TRBD2 TGCGCCAGCAGCTCCCAAGCGGGAGGGGTTTTGGATACGCAGTATTTT CASSSQAGGVLDTQYF
NA TRBJ2-1 TRBV7-8 NA TGTGCCAGCAGTCCCATACTAGGATTCAGTGAGCAGTTCTTC CASSPILGFSEQFF
NA TRBJ2-1 TRBV18 NA TGTGCCAGCTCACCACGGCAGGGGTGGCATGAGCAGTTCTTC CASSPRQGWHEQFF
few TRBJ1-1 TRBV7-9 NA TGTGCCAGCAGCTTTATAGGTGGCACTGAAGCTTTCTTT CASSFIGGTEAFF